Here is one TCR beta chain with its context. These data are taken from a study of blood T cell repertoires in COVID-19. Whole-study context: There were acute and convalescent COVID-19 samples, and they came from the United States, Italy and Spain.

Adults between about 18 and 95 years of age took part from 24 US areas. Participants' own reports of clinical history determined their cohort assignment. Each recovered donor of Cohort 3 presented with two negative PCRs, clearance, or symptom resolution. CDR1 is MNHEY and CDR2 is SMNVEV in the germline V gene (reference sequence). V was cut by 5 bases and J by 3 bases, with 17 bases left in between. The CDR3 is 16 amino acids. Assay: immunoSEQ multiplex PCR; the TCRdb copy retains only in-frame clones and omits some. The sample shows about 160,000 clones, around 89% of them seen only once. What was sequenced was PBMCs or T cells enriched from blood (not recorded which). This sequence originates from a woman in her fifties or sixties who had recovered from COVID-19. This chain uses TRBV27 with TRBJ1-5; possibly TRBD1 for D (5 bases). CDR3 sequence (DNA): TGTGCCAGCAGTAGGAGGGGAGAGGGGTCCAATCAGCCCCAGCATTTT. Amino acids: CASSRRGEGSNQPQHF.